This is a list of T cell receptor beta chains from one sample in a study of vaccination effects on CD4 cells after COVID-19. These receptors have no identified antigens. The data were produced by immunoSEQ multiplex PCR, yet TCRdb's version contains in-frame clones alone and is incomplete. Found here are about 45,000 clones, approximately 70% of them singletons; the top ten hold 25% to 35%. The material sequenced was CD4+ T cells from PBMCs cultured with a peptide pool, taken before COVID-19 vaccination. The source is a human donor who had a prior SARS-CoV-2 infection. Each CDR3 is given without its conserved first and last residue. The order of the fields is clone size, V gene, CDR3 protein. Where a row states a size, it is once, few, many or the class of an expanded clone; other rows omit it.

>.|TRBV19
ATSGLAGQDTQY
>.|TRBV5-8
ASSPGRGATDTQY
>.|TRBV5-6
ASSLGLSNQFTDTQY
>.|TRBV7-2
ASSQGQGETQY
>.|TRBV15
ATSRGGTQAYEQY
>.|TRBV6-5
ASLPHGMNEQF
>.|TRBV27
ASRAAWTGRVYNSPLH
>.|TRBV7-9
ASSPVWETDTQY
>once|TRBV6-5
ASSLTSGAYEQY
>.|TRBV6-5
AAGGPGETQY
>.|TRBV19
ATSPDSQETQY
>.|TRBV5-1
ASSAAGGVDEQF
>.|TRBV6-2/TRBV6-3
ASSYQYEQY
>.|TRBV5-6
ASSLGSGVRTQY